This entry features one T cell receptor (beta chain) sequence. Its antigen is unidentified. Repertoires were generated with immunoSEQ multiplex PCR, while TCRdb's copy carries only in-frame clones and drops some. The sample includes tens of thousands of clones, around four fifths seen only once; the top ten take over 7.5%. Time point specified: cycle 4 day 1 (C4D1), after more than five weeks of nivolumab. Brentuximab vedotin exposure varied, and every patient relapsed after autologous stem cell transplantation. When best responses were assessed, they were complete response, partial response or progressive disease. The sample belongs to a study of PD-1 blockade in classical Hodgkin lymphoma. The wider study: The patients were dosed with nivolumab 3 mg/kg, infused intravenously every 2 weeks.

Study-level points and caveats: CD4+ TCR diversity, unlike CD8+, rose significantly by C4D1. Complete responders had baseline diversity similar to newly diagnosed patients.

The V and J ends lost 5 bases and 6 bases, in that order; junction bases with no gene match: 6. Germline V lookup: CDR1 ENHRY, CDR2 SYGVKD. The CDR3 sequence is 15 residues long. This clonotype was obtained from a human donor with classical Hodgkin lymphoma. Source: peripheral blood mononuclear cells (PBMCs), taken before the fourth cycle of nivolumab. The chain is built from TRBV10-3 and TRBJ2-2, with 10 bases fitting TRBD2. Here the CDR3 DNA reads TGTGCCATCAGTCCGAGCGGGGGGGTTCCCGGGGAGCTGTTTTTT. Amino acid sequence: CAISPSGGVPGELFF.